Following are 30 T cell receptor beta chains from one sample sequenced in a study of early T cells in non-severe SARS-CoV-2 infection. TCRdb called the 5' RACE reads again in MiXCR, with one record for every CDR3 protein. The sample lists some 35,000 distinct CDR3 sequences, approximately 6.6% occurring once. This specimen consisted of whole blood, obtained at baseline. These receptors came from an adult who was a healthcare worker with PCR-confirmed SARS-CoV-2 infection or an uninfected control (not recorded which).

In this sample, this clonotype turned up a few times. The chain is built from TRBV5-6 and TRBJ2-5; 7 bases are a match to TRBD1. Germline values: CDR1 SGHDT, CDR2 YYEEEE. The junction had 6 bases not matched to a gene; V was cut back by 4 bases and J by 6 bases. The CDR3 runs 13 residues. CDR3 sequence reads: CASSHDRVQTQYF. In DNA form, the CDR3 reads TGTGCCAGCAGCCACGACAGGGTGCAGACCCAGTACTTC. Using reference TRBV5-6 and TRBJ2-5 for the parts outside the CDR3, the full variable domain is DAGVTQSPTHLIKTRGQQVTLRCSPKSGHDTVSWYQQALGQGPQFIFQYYEEEERQRGNFPDRFSGHQFPNYSSELNVNALLLGDSALYLCASSHDRVQTQYFGPGTRLLVL.

This clonotype appeared a few times. The chain is built from TRBV7-9 and TRBJ2-3; D could derive from TRBD1 or TRBD2 (5 bases each). The CDR3 is 16 residues long. Germline CDR1 reads SEHNR; CDR2 reads FQNEAQ (reference sequence). Trimming removed 0 bases from V and 6 bases from J, with 16 bases in between. CDR3 nucleotide sequence: TGTGCCAGCAGCTTAGCTCGGGACCTACAGGTTGATACGCAGTATTTT. As protein: CASSLARDLQVDTQYF.

V and J are TRBV12-3 or TRBV12-4 and TRBJ2-1; D possibly corresponds to TRBD2 (5 bases). The V gene lost 8 bases and the J gene lost 6 bases, with 8 bases spanning the gap. The length of the CDR3 is 11 residues. CDR3 in amino acids: CASSAGNEQFF. In DNA, the CDR3 is TGTGCCAGCTCGGCGGGCAATGAGCAGTTCTTC.

The J gene is TRBJ2-5, the V gene TRBV11-3, with 7 bases that match TRBD2. CDR1 SGHNT and CDR2 YENEEA come from the germline V gene. The V gene end was trimmed by 6 bases and the J gene end by 1 base; junction bases not matched to a gene: 5. CDR3 length: 14 residues. Written as DNA, the CDR3 is TGTGCCAGCAGTCGGACTAGGGGCCAAGAGACCCAGTACTTC. It specifies CASSRTRGQETQYF.

This clonotype was seen a few times. This chain links TRBV28 with TRBJ2-7, with a weak D call TRBD1 (6 bases). CDR1 MDHEN and CDR2 SYDVKM come from the germline V gene. CDR3 size: 15 residues. Trimming left V 5 bases short and J 0 bases short, with 14 bases between. This CDR3 reads CASSPGTIISYEQYF. CDR3 nucleotides: TGTGCCAGCAGTCCCGGGACAATTATCTCCTACGAGCAGTACTTC.

This clonotype was counted only a few times. This chain connects TRBV3-2 to TRBJ1-3. TRBV3-2 is marked as a pseudogene. The CDR3 loop spans 15 amino acids. In nucleotides, the CDR3 is TGTGCCAGCAGCCAAGGGTTAGGGTACGGAAACACCATATATTTT. It is translated as CASSQGLGYGNTIYF.

This rearrangement joins TRBV7-2 to TRBJ2-1; 8 bases are shared with TRBD1. CDR1 is SGHTA and CDR2 is FQGNSA in the germline V gene. This CDR3 comprises 14 residues. Germline trimming cut 4 bases from V and 6 bases from J; bases unmatched to any gene: 5. The CDR3 DNA is TGTGCCAGCAGCTGGACCGACAGGGGCAATGAGCAGTTCTTC. Encoded protein: CASSWTDRGNEQFF.

This clonotype was observed a few times. The chain has TRBV7-8 and TRBJ2-3; weak D call: TRBD1 (6 bases). The V gene's germline CDR1 is SGHVS and CDR2 FQNEAQ. The germline V and J ends were trimmed by 5 bases and 0 bases, with 15 bases remaining between them. The CDR3 is 16 residues long. The CDR3 DNA reads TGTGCCAGCAGCCCAGGGGCCGGGAAAAGCACAGATACGCAGTATTTT. Translation gives CASSPGAGKSTDTQYF.

The table lists this clonotype with many counts. The chain is built from TRBV6-2 or TRBV6-3 and TRBJ1-1; the D gene is possibly TRBD1 (5 bases). V dropped 5 bases and J dropped 3 bases, with 13 bases sitting between them. The CDR3 covers 14 residues. Germline V gene data show CDR1 as MNHEY and CDR2 as SVGEGT. The CDR3 DNA reads TGTGCCAGCAGTAAGGGACCAGGCGACACTGAAGCTTTCTTT. Protein product: CASSKGPGDTEAFF.

The rearrangement uses TRBV19 and TRBJ2-2; 7 bases match TRBD1. Germline V CDR1 and CDR2: LNHDA, SQIVND (reference sequence). The length of the CDR3 is 15 residues. The V gene end was trimmed by 4 bases and the J gene end by 5 bases; junction bases not matched to a gene: 7. In DNA form, the CDR3 reads TGTGCCAGTAGTACCGACAGGGTCAGGACCGGGGAGCTGTTTTTT. The encoded protein is CASSTDRVRTGELFF.

This clonotype was observed a handful of times. The chain recombines TRBV18 with TRBJ2-5; D is possibly TRBD2 (5 bases). The CDR3 loop spans 15 amino acids. Germline V gives CDR1 KGHSH, CDR2 LQKENI. With 4 bases removed from V and 3 bases from J, the gap between germline ends came to 15 bases. DNA of the CDR3: TGTGCCAGCTCACTATTCCGGACGGGGAAAGAGACCCAGTACTTC. Amino acid sequence: CASSLFRTGKETQYF.

In its sample, this clonotype was seen many times. The CDR3 spells CASSLRQGGTQYF. The CDR3, as DNA: TGTGCCAGCAGCTTACGTCAGGGAGGGACCCAGTACTTC. The rearrangement uses TRBV7-3 and TRBJ2-5; weak D call: TRBD2 (6 bases). The V gene lost 2 bases and the J gene lost 7 bases, with 11 bases spanning the gap. Germline V gives CDR1 SGHTA, CDR2 FQGTGA. CDR3 size: 13 residues.

This clonotype has just a few counts. CDR3 sequence (DNA): TGTGCCAGCAGCCAAGATTGGACTGGCGTAAGCAATCAGCCCCAGCATTTT. Its protein product is CASSQDWTGVSNQPQHF. The J gene is TRBJ1-5, the V gene TRBV4-2; D ambiguous. Germline-derived CDR1 and CDR2 are LGHNA and YNFKEQ. The CDR3 length is 17 residues. Trimming stripped 0 bases from V and 1 base from J, with 13 bases between.

This clonotype showed up many times. The chain has TRBV6-6 and TRBJ2-7, with D perhaps TRBD1 (5 bases). V gave up 2 bases and J gave up 3 bases, with 14 bases separating them. Germline loops: CDR1 MNHNY, CDR2 SVGAGI (reference sequence). This CDR3 spans 15 amino acids. The CDR3 region is CASSYPPTGNYEQYF. CDR3 DNA sequence: TGTGCCAGCAGTTACCCTCCCACAGGAAACTACGAGCAGTACTTC.

CDR3 amino acids: CASSLGRAGNNEQFF. The CDR3 DNA follows: TGTGCCAGCAGCTTGGGGCGGGCGGGAAACAATGAGCAGTTCTTC. V usage is TRBV11-1 and J usage is TRBJ2-1, with D perhaps matching TRBD2 (6 bases). V gave up 3 bases and J gave up 5 bases, with 14 bases separating them. The CDR3 covers 15 residues. Germline V gene lookup returns CDR1 SGHAT and CDR2 FQDESV (reference sequence).

This clonotype has a count of ten or more. The rearrangement links TRBV5-1 to TRBJ1-1, with a weak D call TRBD1 (6 bases). CDR1 is SGHRS and CDR2 is YFSETQ in the germline V gene. V was cut by 4 bases and J by 0 bases, with 10 bases left in between. The CDR3 is made up of 14 amino acids. CDR3 sequence reads: CASSGGTLNTEAFF. DNA for the CDR3: TGCGCCAGCAGCGGCGGGACACTGAACACTGAAGCTTTCTTT.

This clonotype turned up a few times. This chain links TRBV20-1 with TRBJ2-2, with a tentative D call TRBD1 (6 bases). V lost 7 bases, J lost 7 bases, and 22 bases lay in between. Per the germline V gene, CDR1 is DFQATT and CDR2 is SNEGSKA (reference sequence). CDR3 size: 15 residues. CDR3 amino acids: CSVPPDRPWGGELFF. CDR3 DNA sequence: TGCAGTGTCCCTCCCGACAGGCCTTGGGGCGGGGAGCTGTTTTTT.

This clonotype was counted many times. The rearrangement links TRBV20-1 to TRBJ2-1; TRBD2 aligns across 9 bases. Germline V gene sequence: CDR1 DFQATT, CDR2 SNEGSKA (reference sequence). The CDR3 length is 16 residues. J gave up 7 bases and V 5 bases, and 15 bases lay outside the gene matches. DNA for the CDR3: TGCAGTGCTCATGCCGACGGACTAGCGCGTTATAATGAGCAGTTCTTC. Its protein is CSAHADGLARYNEQFF.

This clonotype was recorded at least ten times. This chain connects TRBV7-2 to TRBJ2-4, with unresolved D. V was pared by 5 bases and J by 3 bases, with 14 bases between. Germline V gene sequence: CDR1 SGHTA, CDR2 FQGNSA. CDR3 length equals 15 residues. The CDR3 reads CASSPWTPVKNIQYF. CDR3 nucleotide sequence: TGTGCCAGCAGCCCCTGGACCCCAGTCAAAAACATTCAGTACTTC.

The chain recombines TRBV6-6 with TRBJ1-3, with D unclear. V shed 6 bases and J shed 4 bases, with 10 bases lying between them. The germline CDR1 and CDR2 sequences are MNHNY and SVGAGI (reference sequence). The CDR3 runs 13 residues. CDR3 bases: TGTGCCAGCAGCCCAGGTCTAGGAAACACCATATATTTT. The encoded protein is CASSPGLGNTIYF.

This clonotype showed up just a few times. The rearrangement joins TRBV27 to TRBJ1-1; D is ambiguous. Germline CDR1 reads MNHEY; CDR2 reads SMNVEV (reference sequence). This CDR3 is 14 amino acids long. V dropped 2 bases and J dropped 1 base, with 8 bases sitting between them. CDR3 sequence (DNA): TGTGCCAGCAGTTTACCGGACGGGAACACTGAAGCTTTCTTT. Protein product: CASSLPDGNTEAFF.

The chain is built from TRBV6-1 and TRBJ1-2; TRBD1 matches at 8 bases. The CDR3 length is 13 residues. The germline V gene encodes CDR1 MNHNS and CDR2 SASEGT. J was trimmed by 3 bases and V by 3 bases; bases with no gene match: 0. The CDR3 DNA reads TGTGCCAGCAGTGAGGACAGGGACTATGGCTACACCTTC. It translates to CASSEDRDYGYTF.

The table lists this clonotype with a few counts. This chain uses TRBV6-5 with TRBJ1-1, with D hard to call. The V gene lost 7 bases and the J gene lost 2 bases, with 11 bases spanning the gap. The CDR3 is 13 residues long. Germline values: CDR1 MNHEY, CDR2 SVGAGI. CDR3 amino acids: CASISHSNTEAFF. CDR3 bases: TGTGCCAGCATTTCACACAGTAACACTGAAGCTTTCTTT.

This clonotype was seen at least ten times. DNA of the CDR3: TGCAGCGTTGCGACCGCCCGGGCCGGGGAGCTGTTTTTT. Its translation is CSVATARAGELFF. This sequence joins TRBV29-1 and TRBJ2-2; D unresolved. The CDR3 extends over 13 amino acids. Trimming cost V 4 bases and J 6 bases, with 12 bases left between them. Germline loops: CDR1 SQVTM, CDR2 ANQGSEA.

In its sample, this clonotype was seen a few times. This rearrangement joins TRBV4-1 to TRBJ2-1, with TRBD2 matching over 12 bases. The ends lost 0 bases at V and 2 bases at J; junction bases unmatched: 8. The CDR3 spans 19 residues. Germline CDR1 and CDR2: MGHRA and YSYEKL. CDR3 nucleotides: TGCGCCAGCAGCCAAGATCCGACTAGCGGGAGCCCCGCCTACAATGAGCAGTTCTTC. This translates into CASSQDPTSGSPAYNEQFF.

In its sample, this clonotype was seen many times. The rearrangement joins TRBV7-9 to TRBJ1-4; D perhaps matches TRBD1 (6 bases). Trimming pared 5 bases from V and 11 bases from J, leaving 12 bases between. The germline gives CDR1 SEHNR, CDR2 FQNEAQ (reference sequence). This CDR3 contains 12 residues. The CDR3: CASSETGPKLFF. The CDR3 DNA reads as TGTGCCAGCAGCGAGACAGGACCGAAACTGTTTTTT.

This clonotype appeared many times. The J gene is TRBJ2-1, the V gene TRBV20-1; D may match TRBD1 or TRBD2 (5 bases each). Germline V lookup: CDR1 DFQATT, CDR2 SNEGSKA (reference sequence). V was pared by 3 bases and J by 6 bases, with 12 bases between. The CDR3 runs 13 residues. CDR3 DNA: TGCAGTGCTAGTCGGGACGCGACCAATGAGCAGTTCTTC. The encoded protein is CSASRDATNEQFF.

This clonotype was counted only a few times. The V call is TRBV20-1, the J call TRBJ1-3; D gene uncertain. Trimming took 3 bases from V and 0 from J, leaving 12 bases between them. CDR3 length equals 15 residues. Germline V gene lookup returns CDR1 DFQATT and CDR2 SNEGSKA (reference sequence). CDR3 nucleotide sequence: TGCAGTGCTAGCCCATCAGTGAACTCTGGAAACACCATATATTTT. This encodes CSASPSVNSGNTIYF.

This clonotype was observed many times. The rearrangement links TRBV5-5 to TRBJ1-2; D unclear. Trimming removed 0 bases from V and 4 bases from J, with 16 bases in between. Germline assignment: CDR1 SGHKS and CDR2 YYEKEE (reference sequence). The CDR3 sequence is 16 residues long. CDR3 loop: CASSLETSRLRYGYTF. The CDR3 DNA is TGTGCCAGCAGCTTGGAGACATCGCGGTTGCGCTATGGCTACACCTTC.

Only a few counts were recorded for this clonotype. The genes are TRBV6-5 and TRBJ2-1; TRBD1 might be the D (6 bases). Between the trimmed V and J ends, which lost 4 bases and 4 bases, there was a span of 20 bases. This CDR3 spans 17 amino acids. From germline, CDR1 is MNHEY and CDR2 SVGAGI. The CDR3 nucleotides are TGTGCCAGCAGTTCTCCAGGGGCGGTGGCCACTTACAATGAGCAGTTCTTC. Translating gives CASSSPGAVATYNEQFF.